This TCR beta chain was identified during a study of cytomegalovirus exposure and HLA in healthy donors. Study findings and constraints: A later examination showed that TCR association rates differed by HLA locus, with DRB1 most and HLA-C fewest. A missense DCLRE1C variant was associated with V- and J-gene trimming of TCR beta chains in a later analysis, and an independent cohort replicated the association.

J lost 1 base, V lost 6 bases, and 5 bases had no gene match. Germline CDR1 is SGHRS and CDR2 is YFSETQ. This CDR3 comprises 14 residues. With 60 Vbeta and 13 Jbeta primers, the PCR was carried out. Original analysis: In a later analysis, of about 80 million unique beta chains, about 12 million appeared in at least two donors. The repertoire was sequenced with immunoSEQ multiplex PCR; TCRdb's copy has only in-frame clones and lacks some. D and trimming were read from the DNA, whereas the V and J calls and clone size are those reported in that table. This table holds under 200,000 clones, 60% to 85% found once. With respect to this clone: Antigen unknown.

This receptor was taken from a woman aged 45-60 years in good health and CMV-seropositive. Sequenced input: PBMCs. The genes are TRBV5-1 and TRBJ2-7; TRBD1 agrees at 9 bases. CDR3 coding DNA: TGCGCCAGCAAGGGACAGGGTGTTTCCTACGAGCAGTACTTC. This sequence encodes CASKGQGVSYEQYF.